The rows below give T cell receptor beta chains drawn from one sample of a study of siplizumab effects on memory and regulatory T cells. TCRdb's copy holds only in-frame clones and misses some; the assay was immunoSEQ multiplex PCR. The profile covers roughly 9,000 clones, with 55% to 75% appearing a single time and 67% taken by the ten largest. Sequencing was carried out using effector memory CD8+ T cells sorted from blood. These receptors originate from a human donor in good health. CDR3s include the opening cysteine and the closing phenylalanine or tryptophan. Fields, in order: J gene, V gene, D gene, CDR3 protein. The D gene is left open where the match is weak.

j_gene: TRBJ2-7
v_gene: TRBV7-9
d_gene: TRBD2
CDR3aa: CASSSPFPTSGSPYEQYF

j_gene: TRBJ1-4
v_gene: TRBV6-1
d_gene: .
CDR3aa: CASSADGDNEKLFF

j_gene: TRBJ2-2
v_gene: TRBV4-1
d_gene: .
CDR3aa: CASSQEGVPLGPGELFF

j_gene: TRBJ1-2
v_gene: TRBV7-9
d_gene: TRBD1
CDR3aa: CASSYSAGTAYGYTF

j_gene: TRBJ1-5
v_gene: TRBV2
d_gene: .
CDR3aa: CASSEWQGGNQPQHF

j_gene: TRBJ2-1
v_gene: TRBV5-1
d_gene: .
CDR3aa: CASSSRNSLNEQFF

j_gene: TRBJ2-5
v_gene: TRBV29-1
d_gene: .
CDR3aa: CSVEDPLLTGDGETQYF

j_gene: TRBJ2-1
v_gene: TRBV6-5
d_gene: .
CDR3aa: CASSYREGYNEQFF

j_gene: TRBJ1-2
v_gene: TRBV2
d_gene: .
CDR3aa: CATLEDSNYGYTF

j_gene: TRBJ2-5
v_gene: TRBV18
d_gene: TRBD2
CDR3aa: CASSHPTSGSSKTQYF

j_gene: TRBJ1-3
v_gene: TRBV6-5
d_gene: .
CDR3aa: CASSYFPGGRDTIYF

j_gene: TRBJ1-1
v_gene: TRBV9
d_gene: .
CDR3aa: CASSVGVGPEAFF

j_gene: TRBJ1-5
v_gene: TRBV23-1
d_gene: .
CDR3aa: CASSQYTNSNQPQHF

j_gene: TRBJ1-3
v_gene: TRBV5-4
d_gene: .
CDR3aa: CASSLDGRGEGSGNTIYF

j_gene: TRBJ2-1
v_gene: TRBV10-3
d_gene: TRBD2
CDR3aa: CAITSVAGSYNEQFF

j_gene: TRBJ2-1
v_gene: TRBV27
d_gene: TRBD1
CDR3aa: CASSLQGTGGRGNEQFF

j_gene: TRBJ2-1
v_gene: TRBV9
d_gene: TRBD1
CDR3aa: CASSGQGNSYNEQFF

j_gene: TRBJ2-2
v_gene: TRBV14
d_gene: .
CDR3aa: CASSPWLPGELFF

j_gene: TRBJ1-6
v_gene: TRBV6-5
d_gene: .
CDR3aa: CASTVFWGSGSPLHF

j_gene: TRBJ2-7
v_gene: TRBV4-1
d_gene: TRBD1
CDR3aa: CASSPPGQGYEQYF